One and the same sample provided the 18 T cell receptor beta chains below, sequenced in a study of cytomegalovirus exposure and HLA in healthy donors. Primers included in the PCR were 60 Vbeta and 13 Jbeta primers. The data were produced by immunoSEQ multiplex PCR, yet TCRdb's version contains in-frame clones alone and is incomplete. The data hold approximately 220,000 clones, with approximately 80% observed a single time. Sequencing input: PBMCs. These receptors were collected from a man younger than 40 in good health and CMV-seronegative.

This chain joins TRBV6-6 and TRBJ2-7; 7 positions match TRBD2. V shed 4 bases, J shed 5 bases, and the junction held 8 bases outside the gene matches. Germline CDR1 MNHNY, CDR2 SVGAGI (reference sequence). The CDR3 sequence is 14 residues long. The DNA for the CDR3 is TGTGCCAGCAGTTCCGGGGGGTCGTGGAACGAGCAGTACTTC. It yields the protein CASSSGGSWNEQYF.

The chain recombines TRBV7-8 with TRBJ2-7; 8 bases map to TRBD2. CDR3 length equals 15 residues. J lost 5 bases, V lost 1 base, and 7 bases had no gene match. Looked up from germline, CDR1 is SGHVS and CDR2 is FQNEAQ. CDR3 nucleotide sequence: TGTGCCAGCAGCTTAGTTCCGGGGGGGCTTGACGAGCAGTACTTC. Translating gives CASSLVPGGLDEQYF.

The CDR3 DNA reads TGTGCCAGCATTACCAGGGGACGGGGTGAAAAACTGTTTTTT. This sequence encodes CASITRGRGEKLFF. The J gene is TRBJ1-4, the V gene TRBV28, with D possibly TRBD1 on 6 matching bases. Per the germline V gene, CDR1 is MDHEN and CDR2 is SYDVKM. The CDR3 has 14 amino acids. Trimming stripped 7 bases from V and 7 bases from J, with 16 bases between.

The chain carries TRBV9 and TRBJ2-2; 7 positions agree with TRBD1. The ends lost 3 bases at V and 1 base at J; junction bases unmatched: 3. The CDR3 has 15 residues. Looked up from germline, CDR1 is SGDLS and CDR2 is YYNGEE. Here the CDR3 reads CASSERTGNTGELFF. CDR3 nucleotide sequence: TGTGCCAGCAGCGAGCGGACAGGGAACACCGGGGAGCTGTTTTTT.

The chain has TRBV4-1 and TRBJ1-3; D not resolved. V lost 0 bases and J lost 0, with 24 bases in between. The CDR3 consists of 21 residues. Germline V CDR1 and CDR2: MGHRA, YSYEKL. The CDR3 is CASSQDLMRRRNQLSGNTIYF. CDR3 nucleotides: TGCGCCAGCAGCCAAGATCTTATGCGGAGGCGTAATCAACTCTCTGGAAACACCATATATTTT.

With regard to this clone: The junction shows a germline mismatch at one end, possibly a read error. V is TRBV7-9 and J is TRBJ2-7, with 9 bases matching TRBD1. The CDR3 contains 14 residues. Germline V lookup: CDR1 SEHNR, CDR2 FQNEAQ (reference sequence). The CDR3 DNA reads as TGTTCCAGCAGCCGGAGGGGACAGGGCTACGAGCAGTACTTC. Encoded protein: CSSSRRGQGYEQYF. Full variable domain (missing parts from reference TRBV7-9 and TRBJ2-7): DTGVSQNPRHKITKRGQNVTFRCDPISEHNRLYWYRQTLGQGPEFLTYFQNEAQLEKSRLLSDRFSAERPKGSFSTLEIQRTEQGDSAMYLCSSSRRGQGYEQYFGPGTRLTVT.

The V gene is TRBV4-3, the J gene TRBJ2-3, with 8 bases aligning to TRBD2. The CDR3 is 16 amino acids. V dropped 4 bases and J dropped 1; count of bases not matched to a gene: 7. In germline, CDR1 is LGHNA, CDR2 YSLEER. The CDR3 DNA follows: TGCGCCAGCAGCCCCTTAGCGGGGACTGGCACAGATACGCAGTATTTT. Protein: CASSPLAGTGTDTQYF.

The rearrangement links TRBV28 to TRBJ1-4; no reliable D call. Per the germline V gene, CDR1 is MDHEN and CDR2 is SYDVKM. The CDR3 runs to 15 residues. Deletions cut 5 bases from V and 0 bases from J, with 10 bases between. CDR3: CASSPPEATNEKLFF. The CDR3 DNA reads as TGTGCCAGCAGTCCTCCTGAGGCAACTAATGAAAAACTGTTTTTT.

The genes are TRBV5-6 and TRBJ1-5; D uncertain. CDR1 and CDR2 (germline): SGHDT, YYEEEE. Deletions cut 0 bases from V and 7 bases from J, with 11 bases between. The CDR3 extends over 14 amino acids. CDR3 residues: CASSLGAVGQPQHF. For the CDR3, the DNA is TGTGCCAGCAGCTTGGGGGCTGTTGGACAGCCCCAGCATTTT.

CDR3 in DNA: TGTGCCAGCAGCTCTCAGACAGGGTTCGGTGAGCAGTTCTTC. Protein product: CASSSQTGFGEQFF. The chain recombines TRBV4-2 with TRBJ2-1; 7 bases map to TRBD1. CDR3 length equals 14 residues. Looked up from germline, CDR1 is LGHNA and CDR2 is YNFKEQ. V lost 5 bases, J lost 9 bases, and 10 bases stayed unmatched.

This clone was recorded a few times. The CDR3 is CASSIGGGNTEAFF. CDR3 DNA: TGTGCCAGTAGTATAGGAGGTGGGAACACTGAAGCTTTCTTT. The chain is built from TRBV19 and TRBJ1-1, with D hard to call. Germline CDR1 is LNHDA and CDR2 is SQIVND (reference sequence). The CDR3 runs 14 residues. V shed 1 base and J shed 1 base, with 7 bases lying between them.

The chain links TRBV11-1 to TRBJ2-1, with D tentatively TRBD1 (8 bases). Germline V gene data show CDR1 as SGHAT and CDR2 as FQDESV (reference sequence). This CDR3 has 19 amino acids. The V end lost 5 bases, the J end lost 7 bases, and 30 bases lay between the germline ends. In DNA form, the CDR3 reads TGTGCCAGCAGCGTTAGAGCAGGGGGCGCCCCTTTGGGGGGGAATGAGCAGTTCTTC. Translation: CASSVRAGGAPLGGNEQFF.

V is TRBV7-2 and J is TRBJ2-5; a possible D gene is TRBD2 (5 bases). Germline V gene sequence: CDR1 SGHTA, CDR2 FQGNSA. Trimming removed 5 bases at V and 3 bases at J, with 10 bases between. The CDR3 is 13 residues long. CDR3 nucleotide sequence: TGTGCCAGCAGCCCTCCGGGGAAAGAGACCCAGTACTTC. Translated: CASSPPGKETQYF.

This chain links TRBV28 with TRBJ2-7; TRBD1 aligns across 7 bases. V dropped 6 bases and J dropped 2; count of bases not matched to a gene: 7. The CDR3 extends over 14 amino acids. CDR1 is MDHEN, CDR2 SYDVKM, per germline. The CDR3 is CASSRQGTPYEQYF. DNA of the CDR3: TGTGCCAGCAGCCGACAGGGTACCCCCTACGAGCAGTACTTC.

CDR3 in DNA: TGTGCCAGTAGTGATGGTGAAACTGTTGAAGCTGGCTACACCTTC. Protein sequence: CASSDGETVEAGYTF. V is TRBV19 and J is TRBJ1-2; D remains ambiguous. Looked up from germline, CDR1 is LNHDA and CDR2 is SQIVND (reference sequence). V lost 5 bases and J lost 7, with 20 bases in between. The CDR3 consists of 15 residues.

This chain joins TRBV6-5 and TRBJ2-1, with unresolved D. CDR3 length: 11 residues. V was pared by 2 bases and J by 7 bases, with 3 bases between. Germline V lookup: CDR1 MNHEY, CDR2 SVGAGI. DNA for the CDR3: TGTGCCAGCAGTTACCGTAATGAGCAGTTCTTC. It translates to CASSYRNEQFF.

This chain connects TRBV10-2 to TRBJ2-2; 7 positions match TRBD2. In germline, CDR1 is WSHSY, CDR2 SAAADI. This CDR3 is built from 14 residues. After removal of 3 bases from V and 6 bases from J, the junction contained 4 bases not matched to a gene. CDR3 DNA sequence: TGCGCCAGCAGTGAACTCCGGGGGGCCGGGGAGCTGTTTTTT. This encodes CASSELRGAGELFF.

The chain has TRBV4-1 and TRBJ1-2, with a tentative D call TRBD1 (5 bases). In germline, CDR1 is MGHRA, CDR2 YSYEKL. V shed 1 base and J shed 7 bases, with 16 bases lying between them. This CDR3 is 15 amino acids long. The CDR3 bases are TGCGCCAGCAGCCAAGGGGGGGTCCGGGGCTCTGGCTACACCTTC. Protein sequence: CASSQGGVRGSGYTF.